This TCR beta chain was obtained from a study of graft-versus-host responses after intestinal transplantation. Study-wide context: All recipients were given anti-thymocyte globulin induction, and tacrolimus and steroids were then administered for three to four years.

TCRdb's copy holds only in-frame clones and misses some; the assay was immunoSEQ multiplex PCR. Here the sample spans 7,000 or so clones, roughly 25% being singletons. CDR3 length: 15 amino acids. V shed 2 bases and J 3 bases; nucleotides not matched to a gene: 3. The authors plated around 200,000 CFSE-labeled responder cells with around 200,000 irradiated, violet-dye-labeled stimulator cells. General study findings and limits: Individuals who had graft-donor T cell macrochimerism had allografts that showed high graft-versus-host to host-versus-graft clonal ratios. Recipient marrow held GvH clones, some first seen in ileum or blood.

Here the sequenced sample was alloreactive CD8+ T cells from a mixed lymphocyte reaction culture, taken before transplantation. Subset described: CFSE-low proliferating T cells sorted from approximately six-day pre-transplant mixed lymphocyte reaction (GvH or HvG direction). This chain links TRBV23-1 with TRBJ2-3; 9 bases are shared with TRBD1. TRBV23-1 falls under the ORF class, with uncertain function. This clonotype originated in a human patient who was an organ donor for intestinal transplantation. The CDR3 loop reads CASSQPQGATDTQYF. CDR3 in DNA: TGCGCCAGCAGTCAACCACAGGGGGCTACAGATACGCAGTATTTT.